The T cell receptor (beta chain) under discussion was sequenced for a study of regulatory T cells in long-lasting Graves disease. Study results and caveats: The study found persistent patients shared more public clonotypes (roughly 2,600) than new patients (over 850).

Described time point: persistent/refractory GD, antithyroid drugs over 5 years with positive TRAb. Following extraction of RNA from PBMCs, that RNA was used to make the TCR library. Patients all came to the study from an endocrinology department in Xi'an, China. Libraries of TCR beta came from iRepertoire HTBI primers plus Arm-PCR of CDR3 regions. Each CDR3 protein gets one entry after TCRdb re-called the multiplex PCR reads with MiXCR. The sample consists of 600,000 to 800,000 distinct CDR3 sequences, about 30% of them appearing once. The CDR3 consists of 14 residues. V lost 4 bases, J lost 6 bases, and 4 bases stayed unmatched. In germline, CDR1 is SNHLY, CDR2 FYNNEI. In the case of this clonotype: Its antigen is unknown.

Sequences were derived from peripheral blood mononuclear cells (PBMCs), sampled when the disease was refractory, from a patient treated with antithyroid drugs. The receptor's source is a female donor with Graves disease. J is TRBJ1-5 and V is TRBV2, with 9 bases fitting TRBD1. CDR3 sequence (DNA): TGTGCCAGCAGTGCCCGACAGGGGGTTCAGCCCCAGCATTTT. This encodes CASSARQGVQPQHF.